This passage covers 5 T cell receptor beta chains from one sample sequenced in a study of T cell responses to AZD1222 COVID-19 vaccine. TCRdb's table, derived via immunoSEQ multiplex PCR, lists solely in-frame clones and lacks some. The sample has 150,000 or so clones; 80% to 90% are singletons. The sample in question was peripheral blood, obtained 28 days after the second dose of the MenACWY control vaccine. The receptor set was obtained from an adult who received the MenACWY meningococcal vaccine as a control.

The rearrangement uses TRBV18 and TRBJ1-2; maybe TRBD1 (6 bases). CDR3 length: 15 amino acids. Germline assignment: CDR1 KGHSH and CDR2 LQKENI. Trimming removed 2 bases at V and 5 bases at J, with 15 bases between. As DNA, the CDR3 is TGTGCCAGCTCACCAATAGAATTGACAGGTTATGGCTACACCTTC. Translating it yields CASSPIELTGYGYTF.

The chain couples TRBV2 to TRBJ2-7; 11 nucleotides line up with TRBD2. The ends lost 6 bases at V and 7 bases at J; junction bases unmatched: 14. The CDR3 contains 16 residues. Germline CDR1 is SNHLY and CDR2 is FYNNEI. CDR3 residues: CASRSPELAGEREQYF. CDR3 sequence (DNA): TGTGCCAGCAGGTCCCCGGAACTAGCGGGAGAAAGGGAGCAGTACTTC.

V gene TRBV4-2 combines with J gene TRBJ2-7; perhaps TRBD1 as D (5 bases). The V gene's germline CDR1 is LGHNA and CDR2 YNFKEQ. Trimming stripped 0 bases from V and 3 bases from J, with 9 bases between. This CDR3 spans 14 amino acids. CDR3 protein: CASSQDLGLYEQYF. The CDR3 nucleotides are TGTGCCAGCAGCCAAGATCTGGGGCTCTACGAGCAGTACTTC.

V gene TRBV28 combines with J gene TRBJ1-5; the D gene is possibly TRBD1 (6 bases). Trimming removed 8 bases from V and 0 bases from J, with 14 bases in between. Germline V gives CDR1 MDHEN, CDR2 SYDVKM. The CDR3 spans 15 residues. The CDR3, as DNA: TGTGCCAGCCTCCTGGGGGGCCGTAGCAATCAGCCCCAGCATTTT. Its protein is CASLLGGRSNQPQHF.

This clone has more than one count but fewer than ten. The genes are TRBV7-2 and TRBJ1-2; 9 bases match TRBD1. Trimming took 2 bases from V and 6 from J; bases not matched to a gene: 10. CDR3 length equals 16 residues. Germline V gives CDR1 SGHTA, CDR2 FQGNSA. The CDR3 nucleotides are TGTGCCAGCAGCTTAAGTGGACAGGGGACGAGTAATGGCTACACCTTC. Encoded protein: CASSLSGQGTSNGYTF.